This T cell receptor (beta chain) was obtained from a study of shared clonotypes between healthy human individuals. About the research overall: Contributing individuals were a couple of females and three males aged 18 to 49. Donors had three CD4 naive, three CD4 memory, two CD8 naive and one CD8 memory plate apiece. General study findings and limits: The four-donor shared clonotypes exceeded non-shared clonotypes in generation probability, with non-shared ones scoring lower. Having only a few donors restricted how much genetic and exposure-history diversity was captured.

J was trimmed by 4 bases and V by 6 bases; bases with no gene match: 14. Germline loops: CDR1 MDHEN, CDR2 SYDVKM. CDR3 length: 16 residues. The naive CD8 fraction comprised CD45RO-negative cells positively selected for CCR7 and excluded terminally differentiated effector memory CD45RA+ cells. The table came from immunoSEQ multiplex PCR; TCRdb's copy has only in-frame clones and leaves some out. The repertoire holds around 700,000 clones, with about 90% as singletons. As concerns this clone: Its target is not known.

The chain combines TRBV28 with TRBJ1-2, with TRBD1 matching 7 bases. The source is a man aged 30 to 39 in good health. What was sequenced was naive CD8+ T cells sorted from blood. The CDR3 reads CASRPPDRLKGYGYTF. For the CDR3, the DNA is TGTGCCAGCAGACCTCCGGACAGGCTCAAGGGCTATGGCTACACCTTC.